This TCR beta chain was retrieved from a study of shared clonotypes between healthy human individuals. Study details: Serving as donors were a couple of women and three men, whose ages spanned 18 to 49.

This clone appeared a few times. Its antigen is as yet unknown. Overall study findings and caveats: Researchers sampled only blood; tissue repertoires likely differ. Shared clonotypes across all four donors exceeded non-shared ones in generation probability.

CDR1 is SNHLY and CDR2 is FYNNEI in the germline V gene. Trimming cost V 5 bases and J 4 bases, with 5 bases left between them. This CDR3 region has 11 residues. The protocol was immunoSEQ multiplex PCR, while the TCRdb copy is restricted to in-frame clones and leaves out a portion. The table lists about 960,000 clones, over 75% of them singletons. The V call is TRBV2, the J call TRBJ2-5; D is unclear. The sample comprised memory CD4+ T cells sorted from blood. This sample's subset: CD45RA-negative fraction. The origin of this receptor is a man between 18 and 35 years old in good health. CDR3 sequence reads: CASSKGETQYF. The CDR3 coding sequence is TGTGCCAGCAGTAAAGGAGAGACCCAGTACTTC.